This T cell receptor (beta chain) was sequenced during a study of blood T cell repertoires in COVID-19 (dated by TCRdb to the early 2020s). About the full investigation: Collaborator samples came from the United States, Italy and Spain and covered acute and convalescent phases of COVID-19. The prospective study material was composed of cDNA or gDNA derived from T cells, B-cell-depleted T cells, or PBMCs. Samples were obtained from the ongoing ImmuneRACE study (first 160 participants) and from 1,200 or so subjects provided by 6 global collaborators. Where available, HLA class I and class II types were taken from metadata supplied by the sample provider and were not determined by assay-based typing. The repertoires were released in a freely available public database intended as a resource for research on the immune response to SARS-CoV-2. Deeply sampled blood TCRbeta repertoires from subjects exposed to, actively infected with, or recovered from COVID-19 were included in the dataset. The sample metadata nearly always contained a de-identified subject ID, COVID-19 status, age in years and sex.

Another Seattle source contributed samples from volunteer blood donors who had recovered from COVID-19. The collaborating institutions used their own protocols to collect whole blood in K2EDTA tubes. For TCRbeta analysis, collaborators shipped samples as frozen whole blood, isolated PBMCs, or DNA extracted from either of those sample types. TCRbeta CDR3 regions were amplified from genomic DNA using the immunoSEQ Assay, a bias-controlled multiplex PCR. The original pipeline was this. The number of nucleated cells in each sample was estimated by amplification of reference gene primers within the assay. Sequence reads were collapsed and filtered to measure the absolute abundance of every unique TCRbeta CDR3 rearrangement. Productive Simpson clonality was computed per sample as the square root of Simpson's diversity index over productive rearrangements. TCRdb holds this immuneACCESS table with in-frame rearrangements only. Some clones are missing; in checked studies, unresolved V genes explain under half, and the rest has no known cause. That table supplies the V and J calls and clone size; D and trimming were determined from the DNA. This sample has some 200,000 clones in its table, and 84% of those were observed once. The ten largest clonotypes hold under 1.5% of the sample.

Overall study results and their limits: The quantity of clinical and demographic metadata differed by source and by participant and was supplied without curation.

CDR1 and CDR2 were assigned from the germline V gene as SGHNT and YENEEA. The CDR3 has 12 amino acids, counting the end cysteine and phenylalanine. The DNA shown is the 36-base CDR3, in frame from base 1. Germline trimming: 3 bases from V, 14 bases from J; junction bases outside gene matches: 7. About this clone: Its antigen remains unidentified. No base quality values were provided; no much bigger clone lies one nucleotide off.

Sample: peripheral blood. This chain is built from TRBV11-3 and TRBJ1-2, with 9 middle bases fitting TRBD1. The receptor comes from a woman aged 40 to 50 who had recovered from COVID-19. This receptor carries the CDR3 CASSLGQGGETF. The sequenced DNA is TGTGCCAGCAGCTTGGGACAGGGAGGAGAGACCTTC. The CDR3 plus the reference TRBV11-3 and TRBJ1-2 genes for the other parts give the full variable domain: EAGVVQSPRYKIIEKKQPVAFWCNPISGHNTLYWYLQNLGQGPELLIRYENEEAVDDSQLPKDRFSAERLKGVDSTLKIQPAELGDSAVYLCASSLGQGGETFGSGTRLTVV.